This T cell receptor (beta chain) was obtained from a study of response to subunit inactivated influenza vaccine. Germline V CDR1 and CDR2: SGHDT, YYEEEE. The CDR3 contains 13 residues. V lost 3 bases and J lost 2, with 9 bases in between. TCRdb passed the RT-PCR reads through MiXCR, listing each CDR3 protein once. The sample includes about 800,000 distinct CDR3 sequences, 21% of them seen just once. This clonotype came up many times. The source is a man aged 45 to 65 who received an inactivated influenza vaccine. The sample was PBMCs from blood, taken about 5 days after vaccination. The rearrangement links TRBV5-6 to TRBJ2-7; D remains ambiguous. CDR3 sequence: CASSSSGPYEQYF. In nucleotides, the CDR3 is TGTGCCAGCAGCTCCTCCGGCCCCTACGAGCAGTACTTC.